This T cell receptor (beta chain) was recorded in a study of cytomegalovirus exposure and HLA in healthy donors. Whole-study findings and limits: Several of the most significant clusters appeared linked to common viral pathogens, based on a later analysis. Sequencing probably produced one cluster of sequence variants that were highly shared.

CDR3 length: 13 residues. Germline V CDR1 and CDR2: MNHEY, SVGAGI. V lost 5 bases, J lost 8 bases, and 15 bases lay in between. In the PCR, 60 Vbeta and 13 Jbeta primers were used. Libraries were prepared by immunoSEQ multiplex PCR; TCRdb keeps only in-frame clonotypes and omits some of them. The profile shows fewer than 150,000 clones, around 78% of them singletons. To note about this clone: What it recognizes is unknown.

The receptor comes from a woman aged 40 to 50 in good health and CMV-seropositive. Sample: PBMCs. The chain links TRBV6-5 to TRBJ1-2; a possible D gene is TRBD1 (6 bases). DNA of the CDR3: TGTGCCAGCAGTATTCAAACAGGGATCGGCTACACCTTC. It is translated as CASSIQTGIGYTF.